The 16 T cell receptor beta chains reported below all come from one sample, sequenced in a study of blood T cell repertoires in COVID-19. The assay was immunoSEQ multiplex PCR, and TCRdb's table has in-frame clones only and misses some. In the table there are roughly 50,000 clones, about nine tenths of which are singletons. What was sequenced was peripheral blood. The source is a woman between 35 and 50 years old with active COVID-19.

This chain links TRBV5-1 with TRBJ2-1; 11 bases are a match to TRBD2. The V gene's germline CDR1 is SGHRS and CDR2 YFSETQ. The CDR3 runs to 17 residues. With 2 bases clipped from V and 0 bases from J, the junction kept 4 bases outside the gene matches. The CDR3 DNA reads TGCGCCAGCAGCTTTTCTGGACTAGCGGGCTCCTACAATGAGCAGTTCTTC. This sequence encodes CASSFSGLAGSYNEQFF.

This clone was detected once. V gene TRBV6-5 combines with J gene TRBJ1-2; D gene uncertain. Germline lookup yields CDR1 MNHEY and CDR2 SVGAGI. This CDR3 region has 13 residues. V lost 6 bases and J lost 5, with 13 bases in between. CDR3 coding DNA: TGTGCCAGCAGGGAGGACGGGAAATATGGCTACACCTTC. This translates into CASREDGKYGYTF.

About this clone: A much larger clone lies a single base off, so this may be a read error. The rearrangement joins TRBV3-1 (or the pseudogene TRBV3-2) to TRBJ2-1; 9 bases map to TRBD2. The V and J ends lost 0 bases and 12 bases, in that order; junction bases with no gene match: 6. There are 14 residues in the CDR3. Germline V gives CDR1 LGHDT, CDR2 YNNKEL (reference sequence). In DNA, the CDR3 is TGTGCCAGCAGCCAAGACTATAGCGGGGGAGGGCAGTTCTTC. It encodes CASSQDYSGGGQFF.

The J gene is TRBJ2-1, the V gene TRBV11-1; D may be TRBD2 (5 bases). CDR1 SGHAT and CDR2 FQDESV come from the germline V gene (reference sequence). The CDR3 length is 14 residues. V gave up 5 bases and J gave up 7 bases, with 15 bases separating them. This CDR3 is CASSDDGRGNEQFF. CDR3 sequence (DNA): TGTGCCAGCAGCGATGATGGCCGAGGGAATGAGCAGTTCTTC.

The genes are TRBV4-1 and TRBJ2-5, with a possible D match to TRBD1 (6 bases). Germline V gives CDR1 MGHRA, CDR2 YSYEKL. The CDR3 spans 15 residues. The germline V and J ends were trimmed by 2 bases and 2 bases, with 12 bases remaining between them. Written as DNA, the CDR3 is TGCGCCAGCAGCCAACCCGACAGGAGACAAGAGACCCAGTACTTC. It yields the protein CASSQPDRRQETQYF.

This chain uses TRBV29-1 with TRBJ1-1, with no clear D. This CDR3 has 11 amino acids. V lost 6 bases and J 0 bases, leaving 5 bases between the germline ends. In germline, CDR1 is SQVTM, CDR2 ANQGSEA. This CDR3 is CSVAVNTEAFF. CDR3 bases: TGCAGCGTAGCGGTGAACACTGAAGCTTTCTTT. The variable domain in full, completed from reference TRBV29-1 and TRBJ1-1, reads SAVISQKPSRDICQRGTSLTIQCQVDSQVTMMFWYRQQPGQSLTLIATANQGSEATYESGFVIDKFPISRPNLTFSTLTVSNMSPEDSSIYLCSVAVNTEAFFGQGTRLTVV.

This clone was seen a few times. The chain is built from TRBV6-5 and TRBJ1-5; the D gene is possibly TRBD1 (6 bases). The CDR3 covers 15 residues. From germline, CDR1 is MNHEY and CDR2 SVGAGI. Deletions cut 4 bases from V and 4 bases from J, with 14 bases between. The CDR3 region has the DNA TGTGCCAGCAGTTCCGGGACACGGGGAAATCAGCCCCAGCATTTT. As protein: CASSSGTRGNQPQHF.

V gene TRBV3-1 (or the pseudogene TRBV3-2) combines with J gene TRBJ2-2; D remains ambiguous. The CDR3 totals 15 residues. The germline V gene has CDR1 LGHDT and CDR2 YNNKEL (reference sequence). The ends were cut back, 2 bases at V and 0 bases at J, with 7 bases in the middle. The CDR3 nucleotides read TGTGCCAGCAGCCAATTGGCCGCGAACACCGGGGAGCTGTTTTTT. Protein product: CASSQLAANTGELFF.

The chain combines TRBV6-5 with TRBJ2-3, with a weak D call TRBD2 (7 bases). Germline V lookup: CDR1 MNHEY, CDR2 SVGAGI. V was pared by 3 bases and J by 7 bases, with 14 bases between. The CDR3 covers 14 residues. CDR3 bases: TGTGCCAGCAGTTATGGGGGGGGGCTAAATACGCAGTATTTT. Translation gives CASSYGGGLNTQYF.

The chain links TRBV20-1 to TRBJ2-3, with TRBD2 matching 9 bases. The CDR3 contains 15 residues. Trimming removed 3 bases from V and 2 bases from J; junction bases left unmatched: 6. The germline CDR1 and CDR2 sequences are DFQATT and SNEGSKA (reference sequence). CDR3 nucleotide sequence: TGCAGTGCTAGTAGGACTAGCGCCCTCACAGATACGCAGTATTTT. It encodes CSASRTSALTDTQYF.

This sequence joins TRBV30 and TRBJ1-2, with D uncertain. The CDR3 covers 13 residues. Germline V gene lookup returns CDR1 GTSNPN and CDR2 SVGIG (reference sequence). V was pared by 0 bases and J by 3 bases, with 8 bases between. The CDR3 spells CAWSVRVDYGYTF. The DNA for the CDR3 is TGTGCCTGGAGTGTACGGGTGGACTATGGCTACACCTTC.

This clone was observed once. The chain joins TRBV9 to TRBJ2-5; 7 positions agree with TRBD2. This CDR3 contains 15 residues. The ends lost 1 base at V and 4 bases at J; junction bases unmatched: 7. Germline values: CDR1 SGDLS, CDR2 YYNGEE. CDR3 region: CASSVNPTSAETQYF. The CDR3 DNA reads TGTGCCAGCAGCGTAAACCCCACTAGCGCAGAGACCCAGTACTTC.

The chain carries TRBV4-1 and TRBJ1-1; D unclear. Germline loops: CDR1 MGHRA, CDR2 YSYEKL. The CDR3 is 14 amino acids. Trimming left V 0 bases short and J 8 bases short, with 13 bases between. The CDR3 loop reads CASSQDVRDREAFF. The CDR3 DNA sequence: TGCGCCAGCAGCCAAGATGTCCGGGATCGGGAAGCTTTCTTT.

This clone has only one observation. The rearrangement joins TRBV5-1 to TRBJ2-3; no firm D call. This CDR3 spans 12 amino acids. CDR1 is SGHRS and CDR2 is YFSETQ in the germline V gene. Trimming took off 4 bases at V and 3 bases at J, with 6 bases between the two ends. CDR3 DNA sequence: TGCGCCAGCAGCATGAGTACAGATACGCAGTATTTT. This codes for CASSMSTDTQYF. The full variable domain, its missing parts supplied by reference TRBV5-1 and TRBJ2-3, is KAGVTQTPRYLIKTRGQQVTLSCSPISGHRSVSWYQQTPGQGLQFLFEYFSETQRNKGNFPGRFSGRQFSNSRSEMNVSTLELGDSALYLCASSMSTDTQYFGPGTRLTVL.

The rearrangement uses TRBV29-1 and TRBJ1-2, with D unclear. CDR3 length equals 14 residues. V lost 7 bases, J lost 7 bases, and 22 bases lay in between. Germline CDR1 is SQVTM and CDR2 is ANQGSEA. The CDR3 reads CSDDTSTPFGGYTF. The CDR3 DNA reads as TGCAGCGATGACACCTCCACACCCTTTGGTGGCTACACCTTC.

V is TRBV24-1 and J is TRBJ2-5, with TRBD1 identical over 8 bases. V lost 1 base and J lost 2; bases outside the gene matches: 5. This CDR3 is built from 16 residues. Germline V gene lookup returns CDR1 KGHDR and CDR2 SFDVKD. CDR3 nucleotides: TGTGCCACCAGTGATTTTCGCAGGGGGCTTCAAGAGACCCAGTACTTC. It codes for CATSDFRRGLQETQYF.